What follows are 27 T cell receptor beta chains derived from one specimen sequenced in a study of blood T cell repertoires in COVID-19. Here immunoSEQ multiplex PCR was the method, and the copy in TCRdb shows in-frame clones only, minus some. The sample includes roughly 200,000 clones, 80% to 90% of them seen just once. Input material: peripheral blood. The receptors shown here come from a human donor in a cohort sampled during active COVID-19.

CDR3 bases: TGTGCCAGCAGCTTAGCTGGGGCCAACACTGAAGCTTTCTTT. Encoded protein: CASSLAGANTEAFF. The J gene is TRBJ1-1, the V gene TRBV7-8; D is possibly TRBD1 (5 bases). CDR1 is SGHVS and CDR2 is FQNEAQ in the germline V gene. The germline V and J ends were trimmed by 0 bases and 2 bases, with 7 bases remaining between them. The CDR3 contains 14 residues. The complete variable domain, with remaining parts taken from reference TRBV7-8 and TRBJ1-1, reads GAGVSQSPRYKVAKRGQDVALRCDPISGHVSLFWYQQALGQGPEFLTYFQNEAQLDKSGLPSDRFFAERPEGSVSTLKIQRTQQEDSAVYLCASSLAGANTEAFFGQGTRLTVV.

The chain is built from TRBV12-3 or TRBV12-4 and TRBJ2-5, with D perhaps TRBD1 (6 bases). The V and J ends lost 5 bases and 2 bases respectively, with 9 bases between them. The CDR3 is 13 amino acids. CDR3 loop: CASSGGLQETQYF. CDR3 nucleotides: TGTGCCAGCAGTGGGGGCCTACAAGAGACCCAGTACTTC.

The J gene is TRBJ1-1, the V gene TRBV5-1; 10 nucleotides line up with TRBD1. Unmatched junction bases numbered 4, after V lost 3 bases and J lost 5 bases. Germline V gives CDR1 SGHRS, CDR2 YFSETQ. The CDR3 loop spans 14 amino acids. The CDR3 protein is CASSWTGGETEAFF. The CDR3 coding sequence is TGCGCCAGCAGCTGGACAGGGGGGGAAACTGAAGCTTTCTTT.

DNA for the CDR3: TGTGCCAGCAGTAGCGGACAGGGAACCGGGGAGCTGTTTTTT. Its protein product is CASSSGQGTGELFF. The V call is TRBV28, the J call TRBJ2-2; 8 positions match TRBD1. V gave up 5 bases and J gave up 5 bases; unmatched junction bases: 4. Germline values: CDR1 MDHEN, CDR2 SYDVKM. There are 14 residues in the CDR3.

V gene TRBV9 combines with J gene TRBJ2-7, with D maybe TRBD1 (5 bases). The V end lost 3 bases, the J end lost 3 bases, and 16 bases lay between the germline ends. Looked up from germline, CDR1 is SGDLS and CDR2 is YYNGEE. The CDR3 consists of 15 residues. The CDR3 bases are TGTGCCAGCAGCGCCGATGGGGCAGGCTTCTACGAGCAGTACTTC. This sequence encodes CASSADGAGFYEQYF.

The genes are TRBV12-3 or TRBV12-4 and TRBJ1-5, with a weak D call TRBD1 (5 bases). V was pared by 7 bases and J by 9 bases, with 13 bases between. This CDR3 spans 12 amino acids. CDR3 coding DNA: TGTGCCAGCACCTCTAGCGGGGGGCCCCAGCATTTT. This sequence encodes CASTSSGGPQHF.

V usage is TRBV5-1 and J usage is TRBJ1-1; TRBD1 aligns across 11 bases. The CDR3 is 16 residues long. V trimming: 1 base; J trimming: 0 bases; junction bases outside the gene matches: 2. CDR1 and CDR2 (germline): SGHRS, YFSETQ. The CDR3 loop reads CASSLWTGGVNTEAFF. In nucleotides, the CDR3 is TGCGCCAGCAGCTTGTGGACAGGGGGCGTGAACACTGAAGCTTTCTTT.

The chain recombines TRBV27 with TRBJ1-1; D is unresolved. The V and J ends lost 0 bases and 5 bases respectively, with 10 bases between them. CDR1 is MNHEY and CDR2 is SMNVEV in the germline V gene (reference sequence). CDR3 length equals 14 residues. The CDR3 sequence: CASSLSSPRTEAFF. The CDR3 DNA reads as TGTGCCAGCAGTTTATCTTCCCCCAGAACTGAAGCTTTCTTT.

V and J are TRBV4-2 and TRBJ2-7; no clear D. Trimming removed 3 bases at V and 6 bases at J, with 6 bases between. From germline, CDR1 is LGHNA and CDR2 YNFKEQ. The CDR3 has 11 residues. The CDR3 protein is CASSQSLEQYF. In DNA, the CDR3 is TGTGCCAGCAGCCAGTCTCTCGAGCAGTACTTC.

The chain employs TRBV15 and TRBJ1-5; no definite D call. In germline, CDR1 is LNHNV, CDR2 YYDKDF (reference sequence). V was cut by 10 bases and J by 0 bases, with 13 bases left in between. The CDR3 sequence is 14 residues long. The CDR3 DNA is TGTGCCATTCGAGGGCGGGATAGCAATCAGCCCCAGCATTTT. Translated: CAIRGRDSNQPQHF.

Written as DNA, the CDR3 is TGTGCCAGCAGCTTAGGGCAGAACACTGAAGCTTTCTTT. Protein: CASSLGQNTEAFF. The rearrangement links TRBV7-9 to TRBJ1-1; no clear D. Germline loops: CDR1 SEHNR, CDR2 FQNEAQ (reference sequence). This CDR3 spans 13 amino acids. V was cut by 1 base and J by 1 base, with 4 bases left in between.

The chain's CDR3 is CASSEGPRAFF. CDR3 bases: TGTGCCAGCAGTGAAGGCCCTAGAGCTTTCTTT. The chain is built from TRBV6-1 and TRBJ1-1, with D uncertain. The CDR3 covers 11 residues. Per germline, CDR1 MNHNS and CDR2 SASEGT. Trimming shortened V by 1 base and J by 10 bases, and 7 bases separated the two germline ends.

This clone was counted a few times. The chain carries TRBV30 and TRBJ2-2; 10 bases match TRBD1. J lost 4 bases, V lost 1 base, and 3 bases had no gene match. The CDR3 consists of 15 residues. Germline loops: CDR1 GTSNPN, CDR2 SVGIG (reference sequence). The CDR3 bases are TGTGCCTGGAGTGCCGGGACAGGGGTCACCGGGGAGCTGTTTTTT. Amino acids: CAWSAGTGVTGELFF. The whole variable domain, filled in from reference TRBV30 and TRBJ2-2, reads SQTIHQWPATLVQPVGSPLSLECTVEGTSNPNLYWYRQAAGRGLQLLFYSVGIGQISSEVPQNLSASRPQDRQFILSSKKLLLSDSGFYLCAWSAGTGVTGELFFGEGSRLTVL.

V gene TRBV30 combines with J gene TRBJ2-5, with 10 bases matching TRBD2. The V and J ends lost 2 bases and 4 bases, in that order; junction bases with no gene match: 7. The CDR3 has 15 residues. Per germline, CDR1 GTSNPN and CDR2 SVGIG (reference sequence). The CDR3 is CAWSWLAGAPETQYF. CDR3 in DNA: TGTGCCTGGAGTTGGCTAGCGGGAGCCCCAGAGACCCAGTACTTC.

The V gene is TRBV25-1, the J gene TRBJ2-7; TRBD2 matches 9 bases. Germline loops: CDR1 MGHDK, CDR2 SYGVNS. The CDR3 sequence is 14 residues long. J lost 5 bases, V lost 4 bases, and 6 bases had no gene match. Here the CDR3 DNA reads TGTGCCAGCAGTGCCCTAGCGGGACGGCACGAGCAGTACTTC. Amino acids: CASSALAGRHEQYF.

The chain recombines TRBV7-2 with TRBJ2-3; tentative D call: TRBD1 (5 bases). This CDR3 contains 15 residues. Trimming shortened V by 2 bases and J by 1 base, and 10 bases separated the two germline ends. Germline assignment: CDR1 SGHTA and CDR2 FQGNSA. The CDR3 protein is CASSLIGVGTDTQYF. CDR3 coding DNA: TGTGCCAGCAGCTTAATAGGGGTTGGCACAGATACGCAGTATTTT.

This clone came up a few times. The J gene is TRBJ2-1, the V gene TRBV3-1 (or the pseudogene TRBV3-2), with D tentatively TRBD1 (5 bases). The V end lost 3 bases, the J end lost 8 bases, and 17 bases lay between the germline ends. Looked up from germline, CDR1 is LGHDT and CDR2 is YNNKEL (reference sequence). The CDR3 consists of 15 residues. The CDR3 loop is CASSQIPGSEYEQFF. The DNA of the CDR3 is TGTGCCAGCAGCCAGATCCCAGGGTCCGAGTATGAGCAGTTCTTC.

In this sample, this clone turned up a few times. Mismatch with germline at one junction end may stem from a read error. The genes are TRBV5-5 and TRBJ2-5, with TRBD1 matching over 10 bases. The CDR3 is 14 amino acids. Germline assignment: CDR1 SGHKS and CDR2 YYEKEE (reference sequence). CDR3 sequence: CASSLKMDRGKRDF. The CDR3 nucleotides are TGTGCCAGCAGCTTAAAGATGGACAGGGGGAAGAGGGACTTC.

V and J are TRBV6-1 and TRBJ2-2, with a possible D match to TRBD1 (5 bases). The CDR3 length is 14 residues. Germline V gene data show CDR1 as MNHNS and CDR2 as SASEGT. V was shortened by 7 bases and J by 6 bases, with 15 bases between the two germline ends. CDR3 coding DNA: TGTGCCAGCACCTGGGGTACAGGCCCCGGGGAGCTGTTTTTT. Translating gives CASTWGTGPGELFF.

The CDR3 sequence: CASSESSMNTEAFF. CDR3 nucleotide sequence: TGTGCCAGCAGTGAATCTTCTATGAACACTGAAGCTTTCTTT. The chain recombines TRBV6-1 with TRBJ1-1; no reliable D call. This CDR3 region has 14 residues. CDR1 and CDR2 (germline): MNHNS, SASEGT. V dropped 2 bases and J dropped 0 bases, with 7 bases sitting between them.

The CDR3 coding sequence is TGTGCCAGCAAGCAGGGAGGGGAGAACACCGGGGAGCTGTTTTTT. It yields the protein CASKQGGENTGELFF. The gene calls are TRBV7-3 and TRBJ2-2; 7 positions agree with TRBD2. Germline-derived CDR1 and CDR2 are SGHTA and FQGTGA. V was clipped by 7 bases and J by 1 base; unmatched bases: 6. The CDR3 runs to 15 residues.

The chain combines TRBV9 with TRBJ2-5; the D gene is possibly TRBD2 (5 bases). This CDR3 is 14 amino acids long. The V end was cut by 1 base, the J end by 0 bases, with 7 bases between. Germline loops: CDR1 SGDLS, CDR2 YYNGEE. CDR3 coding DNA: TGTGCCAGCAGCGTAAGAGGGAACCAAGAGACCCAGTACTTC. Residues: CASSVRGNQETQYF.

This clone was seen once. The V gene is TRBV3-1 (or the pseudogene TRBV3-2), the J gene TRBJ1-2, with 8 bases fitting TRBD1. Germline CDR1 reads LGHDT; CDR2 reads YNNKEL (reference sequence). Unmatched junction bases numbered 8, after V lost 4 bases and J lost 4 bases. There are 15 residues in the CDR3. The CDR3 spells CASSLGQGGLYGYTF. In DNA form, the CDR3 reads TGTGCCAGCAGCCTCGGACAGGGAGGTCTCTATGGCTACACCTTC.

V is TRBV4-1 and J is TRBJ1-1, with 7 positions matching TRBD1. Per the germline V gene, CDR1 is MGHRA and CDR2 is YSYEKL. The CDR3 totals 16 residues. V lost 4 bases and J lost 1; bases outside the gene matches: 9. CDR3 sequence: CASSLRQGAQNTEAFF. CDR3 nucleotide sequence: TGCGCCAGCAGCCTTCGACAGGGTGCACAGAACACTGAAGCTTTCTTT.

J is TRBJ1-1 and V is TRBV11-2, with unresolved D. Germline CDR1 SGHAT, CDR2 FQNNGV. This CDR3 spans 13 amino acids. V was trimmed by 5 bases and J by 3 bases, leaving 10 bases between them. For the CDR3, the DNA is TGTGCCAGCAGCCAAACGGGGTACACTGAAGCTTTCTTT. This sequence encodes CASSQTGYTEAFF.

The chain is built from TRBV7-2 and TRBJ1-1; no definite D call. This CDR3 contains 13 residues. V lost 2 bases and J lost 0, with 4 bases in between. Germline loops: CDR1 SGHTA, CDR2 FQGNSA. CDR3 sequence: CASSLTVNTEAFF. The CDR3 DNA sequence: TGTGCCAGCAGCTTAACAGTGAACACTGAAGCTTTCTTT.

The chain recombines TRBV11-3 with TRBJ2-1, with 7 bases identical to TRBD2. The ends lost 6 bases at V and 7 bases at J; junction bases unmatched: 6. The CDR3 extends over 13 amino acids. Germline assignment: CDR1 SGHNT and CDR2 YENEEA. The CDR3 protein is CASSYWGGNEQFF. CDR3 nucleotides: TGTGCCAGCAGTTATTGGGGGGGGAATGAGCAGTTCTTC.